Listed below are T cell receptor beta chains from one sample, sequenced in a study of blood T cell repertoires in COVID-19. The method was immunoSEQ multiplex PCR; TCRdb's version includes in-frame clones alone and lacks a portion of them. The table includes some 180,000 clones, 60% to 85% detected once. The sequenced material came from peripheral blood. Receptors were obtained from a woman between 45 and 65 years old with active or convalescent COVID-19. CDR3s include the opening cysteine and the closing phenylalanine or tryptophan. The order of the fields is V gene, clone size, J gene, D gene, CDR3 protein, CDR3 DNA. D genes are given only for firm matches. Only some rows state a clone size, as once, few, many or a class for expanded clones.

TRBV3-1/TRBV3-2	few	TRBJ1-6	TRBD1	CASSLLRGDRNSPLHF	TGTGCCAGCAGCCTCCTAAGGGGGGACAGGAATTCACCCCTCCACTTT
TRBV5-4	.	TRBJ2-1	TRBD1	CASSSGTGGYNEQFF	TGTGCCAGCAGCTCCGGGACAGGAGGATACAATGAGCAGTTCTTC
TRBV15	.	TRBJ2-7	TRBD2	CATSSGRPAYEQYF	TGTGCCACCAGCAGCGGGAGGCCCGCCTACGAGCAGTACTTC
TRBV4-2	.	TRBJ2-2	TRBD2	CASSPRGGRNTGELFF	TGTGCCAGCAGCCCCCGGGGGGGGCGGAACACCGGGGAGCTGTTTTTT
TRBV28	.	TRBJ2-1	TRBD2	CASSLWKLAGVRNEQFF	TGTGCCAGCAGTTTATGGAAACTAGCGGGAGTAAGAAATGAGCAGTTCTTC
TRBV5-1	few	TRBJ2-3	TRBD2	CASSPRTSGSTDTQYF	TGCGCCAGCAGCCCACGGACTAGCGGAAGCACAGATACGCAGTATTTT
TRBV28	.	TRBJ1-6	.	CASSLHRAYSPLHF	TGTGCCAGCAGTTTACACAGGGCCTATTCACCCCTCCACTTT
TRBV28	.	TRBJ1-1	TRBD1	CASRPTGVTEAFF	TGTGCCAGCAGACCGACAGGGGTAACTGAAGCTTTCTTT
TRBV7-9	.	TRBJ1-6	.	CASSLSGGVESPLHF	TGTGCCAGCAGCTTATCCGGCGGGGTCGAATCACCCCTCCACTTT
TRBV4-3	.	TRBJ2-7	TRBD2	CASSHLAGGRSYEQYF	TGCGCCAGCAGCCACTTAGCGGGGGGGCGATCCTACGAGCAGTACTTC
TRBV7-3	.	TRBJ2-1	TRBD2	CASSRLAVVSREQFF	TGTGCCAGCAGCCGACTAGCGGTGGTGTCTCGTGAGCAGTTCTTC
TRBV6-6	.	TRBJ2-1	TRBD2	CASSSPTSVNEQFF	TGTGCCAGCAGTTCCCCGACTAGCGTCAATGAGCAGTTCTTC
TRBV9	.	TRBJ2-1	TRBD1	CASSVAEGQGWNEQFF	TGTGCCAGCAGCGTAGCTGAAGGACAGGGTTGGAATGAGCAGTTCTTC
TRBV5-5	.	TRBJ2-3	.	CASSLLASTDTQYF	TGTGCCAGCAGCTTGCTAGCTAGCACAGATACGCAGTATTTT
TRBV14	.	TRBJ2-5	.	CASSNLGGSQETQYF	TGTGCCAGCAGTAACCTAGGGGGAAGCCAAGAGACCCAGTACTTC
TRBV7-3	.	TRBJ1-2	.	CASSLDSSNYGYTF	TGTGCCAGCAGCCTCGACAGCTCTAACTATGGCTACACCTTC
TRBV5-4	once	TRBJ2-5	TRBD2	CASSSPLSGGYQETQYF	TGTGCCAGCAGCTCCCCACTTAGCGGGGGATACCAAGAGACCCAGTACTTC
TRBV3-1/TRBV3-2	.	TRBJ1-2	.	CASSQDMDTYGYTF	TGTGCCAGCAGCCAAGATATGGACACCTATGGCTACACCTTC
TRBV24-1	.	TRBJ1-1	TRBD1	CATRGRGTGTEAFF	TGTGCCACCAGGGGCAGGGGGACAGGAACTGAAGCTTTCTTT
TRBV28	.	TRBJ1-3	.	CASSLAGTYGNTIYF	TGTGCCAGCAGTTTAGCAGGGACTTACGGAAACACCATATATTTT
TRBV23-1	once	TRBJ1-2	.	CASSQSGDGAGGYTF	TGCGCCAGCAGTCAGTCAGGGGACGGGGCGGGTGGCTACACCTTC
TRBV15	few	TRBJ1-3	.	CATSRDLEGNTIYF	TGTGCCACCAGCAGAGATCTAGAGGGAAACACCATATATTTT
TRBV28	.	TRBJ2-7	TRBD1	CASSSTGGTREQYF	TGTGCCAGCAGTTCGACAGGGGGAACTCGCGAGCAGTACTTC
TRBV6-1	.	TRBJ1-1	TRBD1	CASSEGLGQGRTEAFF	TGTGCCAGCAGTGAGGGCTTGGGACAGGGGAGGACTGAAGCTTTCTTT
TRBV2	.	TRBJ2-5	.	CASSERRGLQETQYF	TGTGCCAGCAGTGAAAGGAGAGGGCTACAAGAGACCCAGTACTTC
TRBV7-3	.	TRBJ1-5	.	CASSLTRQVRSNQPQHF	TGTGCCAGCAGCTTAACCAGACAGGTCCGGAGCAATCAGCCCCAGCATTTT
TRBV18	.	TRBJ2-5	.	CASSPTRAASETQYF	TGTGCCAGCTCACCAACGCGGGCCGCTAGCGAGACCCAGTACTTC
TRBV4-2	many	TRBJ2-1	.	CASSQGDEQFF	TGTGCCAGCAGCCAAGGAGATGAGCAGTTCTTC
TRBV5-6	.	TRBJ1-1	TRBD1	CASNLQGASTEAFF	TGTGCCAGCAACCTACAGGGGGCGAGCACTGAAGCTTTCTTT
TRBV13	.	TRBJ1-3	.	CASSLASDRERNTIYF	TGTGCCAGCAGCTTAGCGTCGGACAGAGAGAGAAACACCATATATTTT
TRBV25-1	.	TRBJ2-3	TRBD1	CASSDPLTGGRDTQYF	TGTGCCAGCAGTGATCCCTTGACAGGGGGCCGAGATACGCAGTATTTT
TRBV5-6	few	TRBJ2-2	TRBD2	CASSWGLEGTGELFF	TGTGCCAGCAGCTGGGGACTAGAGGGCACCGGGGAGCTGTTTTTT
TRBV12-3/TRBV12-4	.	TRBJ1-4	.	CASSLREKLFF	TGTGCCAGCAGTTTACGGGAAAAACTGTTTTTT
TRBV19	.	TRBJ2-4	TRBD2	CASSIRTSGTVVNIQYF	TGTGCCAGTAGTATAAGGACTAGCGGGACCGTAGTAAACATTCAGTACTTC
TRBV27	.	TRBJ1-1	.	CASSLSPGHHTEAFF	TGTGCCAGCAGTTTATCTCCGGGACACCACACTGAAGCTTTCTTT
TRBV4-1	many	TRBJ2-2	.	CASSQELQVTGELFF	TGCGCCAGCAGCCAAGAACTTCAGGTCACCGGGGAGCTGTTTTTT
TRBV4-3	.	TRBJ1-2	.	CASSQVGSISYGYTF	TGCGCCAGCAGCCAAGTCGGGTCCATTTCCTATGGCTACACCTTC
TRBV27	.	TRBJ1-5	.	CASAAVGASDSGQPQHF	TGTGCCAGCGCAGCGGTGGGGGCGTCGGATTCAGGTCAGCCCCAGCATTTT
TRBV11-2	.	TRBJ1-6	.	CASSPPGFNSPLHF	TGTGCCAGCAGCCCCCCAGGGTTCAATTCACCCCTCCACTTT
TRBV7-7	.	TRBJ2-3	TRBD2	CASSQGLAGGGDTQYF	TGTGCCAGCAGCCAGGGACTAGCGGGAGGAGGGGATACGCAGTATTTT
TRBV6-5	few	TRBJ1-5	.	CASSYFRDQPQHF	TGTGCCAGCAGTTACTTTAGAGATCAGCCCCAGCATTTT
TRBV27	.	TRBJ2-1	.	CASSLSRGGEQFF	TGTGCCAGCAGTTTATCTAGGGGGGGGGAGCAGTTCTTC
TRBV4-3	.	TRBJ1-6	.	CASSQDRQSPLHF	TGCGCCAGCAGCCAAGACAGGCAATCACCCCTCCACTTT
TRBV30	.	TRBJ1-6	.	CAWLDSLSPLHF	TGTGCCTGGCTAGACAGCCTATCACCCCTCCACTTT
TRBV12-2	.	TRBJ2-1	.	CASRLMNRREAHNEQFF	TGTGCAAGTCGCTTAATGAATCGGCGGGAGGCCCACAATGAGCAGTTCTTC